A single T cell receptor beta chain is shown here with its context. These data belong to a study of blood T cell repertoires in COVID-19. The wider study: Italy, Spain and the United States were the sources of the convalescent and acute COVID-19 samples. From T cells, B-cell-depleted T cells, or PBMCs came the material, which was cDNA or gDNA.

Source study methods: By means of reference gene primer amplification, nucleated cell counts were estimated. Profiled with immunoSEQ multiplex PCR; TCRdb holds only in-frame clones, not every one. The V and J calls and clone size come from that table; D and trimming were worked out from the DNA. The repertoire holds roughly 190,000 clones, with 70% to 90% as singletons. Per the germline V gene, CDR1 is KGHDR and CDR2 is SFDVKD. This CDR3 is 18 amino acids long. V was pared by 1 base and J by 6 bases, with 10 bases of the junction left unmatched. This receptor was identified in an elderly woman in a cohort sampled during active or convalescent COVID-19. The chain carries TRBV24-1 and TRBJ2-2, with TRBD2 identical over 10 bases. Sequenced: peripheral blood. CDR3 sequence: CATSDFTWSSGGSGELFF. CDR3 DNA sequence: TGTGCCACCAGTGATTTTACTTGGAGTAGCGGGGGGTCCGGGGAGCTGTTTTTT.